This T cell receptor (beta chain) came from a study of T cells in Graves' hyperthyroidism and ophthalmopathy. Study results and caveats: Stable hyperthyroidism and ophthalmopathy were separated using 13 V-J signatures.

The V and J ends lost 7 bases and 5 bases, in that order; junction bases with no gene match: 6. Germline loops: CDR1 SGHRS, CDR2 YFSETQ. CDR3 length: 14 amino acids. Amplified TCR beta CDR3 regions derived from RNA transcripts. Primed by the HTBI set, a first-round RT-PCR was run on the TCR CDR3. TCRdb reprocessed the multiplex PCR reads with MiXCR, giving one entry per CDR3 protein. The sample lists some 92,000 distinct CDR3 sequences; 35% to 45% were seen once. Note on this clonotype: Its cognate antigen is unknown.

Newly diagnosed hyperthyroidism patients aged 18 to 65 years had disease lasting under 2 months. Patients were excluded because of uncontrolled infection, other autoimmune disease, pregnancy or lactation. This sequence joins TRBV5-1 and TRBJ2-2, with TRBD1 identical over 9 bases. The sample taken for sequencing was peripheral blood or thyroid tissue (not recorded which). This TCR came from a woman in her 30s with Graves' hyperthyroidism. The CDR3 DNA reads TGCGCCAGCTCGGGACAGGGCGCAACCGGGGAGCTGTTTTTT. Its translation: CASSGQGATGELFF.